This T cell receptor (beta chain) was sequenced in a study of T and B cells in COVID-19 patients (dated by TCRdb to the early 2020s). General notes on the study: Using TRB and IGH repertoire sequencing of peripheral blood, the study characterized adaptive immunity in COVID-19 patients who had active infection or had recovered. The recovered cohort included over 15 patients who contributed 20 to 25 samples, and most of those patients had mild to moderate COVID-19 that was managed on an outpatient basis. A median age of roughly 31 years was recorded in the recovered cohort versus around 67 years in the active-infection cohort. Critical illness requiring mechanical ventilation or ECMO was present in about 65% of the 20 patients in the active-infection cohort. Comorbidities linked to unfavorable COVID-19 outcome were present in about 90% of the roughly 20 patients in the active-infection cohort. The repository of TCR and BCR sequences included 69 time points from roughly 35 patients, and more than 7 million TCR sequences were analysed. Two patients were included in both the recovered and active cohorts because samples were available from active disease and after recovery. Repertoire analyses used an age-matched reference group of roughly 39 healthy donors who were negative for COVID-19 antibodies as the comparison. As many as 9 follow-up blood samples were taken per patient, and some of the samples covered different disease stages within the same individual. Overall results and qualifications from the work: It was stated that prospective validation of the reported TCR clusters was required before the clusters could be put to clinical use. The cohort was considered too small to assess HLA contributions to COVID-19 susceptibility or severity. Specific T cell subsets (CD4+/Treg/CD8+) and sorted SARS-CoV-2-responsive or tetramer+ T cells had not yet been sequenced, and the corresponding sequencing experiments were ongoing. In active COVID-19, TRB repertoires were highly clonal, while at recovery, diversity and richness increased above the levels seen in healthy donors. Few blood samples were available from mildly ill patients while symptoms were present, and early samples from severe cases were likewise scarce. The recovered cohort had 2,400 or so exclusive TCR clusters, including about 34 low-pGen clusters. Patients with COVID-19 were reported to show strongly skewed TRBV/TRBJ gene usage.

The data were produced on an Illumina MiSeq. TRB rearrangements were amplified by multiplex PCR with BIOMED2 TRB-A/B primer pools. Two consecutive PCRs added Illumina-compatible adapters and 7-nucleotide sample barcodes to the amplicons. Phusion HS II polymerase was used for all library PCRs. Amplicons were gel-purified with the NucleoSpin Gel and PCR Clean-up kit, quantified on Qubit, and pooled at 4 to 5 nM. Before Illumina next-generation sequencing, the quality of the amplicon pool was assessed on an Agilent 2100 Bioanalyzer. On the study's bioinformatics: MiXCR 3.0.8 with the default MiXCR reference library was used to annotate TRB rearrangements. Sequences with fewer than 2 reads and non-productive reads were filtered out, and every unique CDR3 nucleotide sequence was treated as a single clone. Clonality, diversity, richness and V-J gene usage were calculated in R 3.5.1. TCR clustering by CDR3 similarity used GLIPH2, with generation probabilities calculated by OLGA. Only GLIPH2 clusters containing at least four unique TCR clonotypes present in at least three individuals were kept. The public reads were reprocessed in TCRdb via fastp at Q25 and MiXCR, keeping in-frame beta chains. Identical CDR3 proteins give one entry, which carries the most common genes and DNA. TCRdb, not the authors, supplied the V and J calls. This sample holds some 13,000 distinct CDR3 sequences; approximately 24% were observed only once. 3.5% to 5% of the sample comes from the top ten.

Genomic DNA extracted from blood, in amounts of roughly 220-550 ng, served as the starting material for amplifying TRB repertoires. By share, this clonotype ranks as medium-sized (0.01 to 0.1%). Its antigen target is currently unknown. There are no base qualities to consult, and no much larger clone falls within one base. Inclusive of the bounding cysteine and phenylalanine, the CDR3 is 13 residues long. Only the CDR3 portion is preserved as DNA: 39 bases, with reading frame beginning at the first base. The germline V gene gives CDR1 as SQVTM and CDR2 as ANQGSEA. At the junction V is shortened by 7 bases and J by 3 bases; bases outside the gene matches: 9.

This clonotype was obtained from a human donor who had recovered from COVID-19. The chain employs TRBV29-1 and TRBJ2-7; 7 of the junction bases match TRBD1. The sample consisted of blood. Here the CDR3 is given as CSALSGTDYEQYF. DNA sequence: TGCAGCGCGCTATCCGGGACAGACTACGAGCAGTACTTC.